The following is a T cell receptor beta chain sequence with its context. The antigen remains undetermined. The source of the sample is a study of cytomegalovirus exposure and HLA in healthy donors. Findings and caveats of the study: More clonal expansion characterized HLA-associated TCR beta chains than equally common others in a later analysis. A later examination showed that TCR association rates differed by HLA locus, with DRB1 most and HLA-C fewest.

PCR was performed using 60 Vbeta and 13 Jbeta primers. Produced via immunoSEQ multiplex PCR; TCRdb's table is partial and in-frame only. In total, the table holds approximately 110,000 clones. Germline values: CDR1 SEHNR, CDR2 FQNEAQ (reference sequence). The CDR3 extends over 14 amino acids. J lost 4 bases, V lost 4 bases, and 4 bases had no gene match. The sequenced material came from PBMCs. This TCR was sampled from a man under 40 in good health and CMV-seronegative. This rearrangement joins TRBV7-9 to TRBJ2-1; TRBD1 agrees at 7 bases. The CDR3 sequence: CASSSPDRYNEQFF. DNA for the CDR3: TGTGCCAGCAGCTCACCGGACAGGTACAATGAGCAGTTCTTC.